This is a list of T cell receptor beta chains from one sample in a study of shared clonotypes between healthy human individuals. This table comes from immunoSEQ multiplex PCR, and its TCRdb copy is limited to in-frame clones, with some not included. The table records about 500,000 clones, about 74% of them present only once. Sequenced input: PBMCs. The receptors originated from a woman aged 35 to 49 in good health. Some clones in this sample may be carry-over from other donors' samples. Both conserved end residues are part of each CDR3. Each record gives: V gene, J gene, CDR3 protein.

>TRBV29-1|TRBJ2-7
CSVGEMTYEQYF
>TRBV19|TRBJ1-2
CASTLAAGTYGYTF
>TRBV18|TRBJ1-2
CASSLNERTNYGYTF
>TRBV7-9|TRBJ2-5
CASSRREGAGLQETQYF
>TRBV4-2|TRBJ2-5
CASSQVNAEETQYF
>TRBV7-9|TRBJ1-1
CASSSTGGRDEAFF
>TRBV7-8|TRBJ2-7
CASSPRVARAGEQYF
>TRBV5-1|TRBJ2-5
CASSSRGSETQYF
>TRBV10-1|TRBJ1-4
CASSESPGTGSEKLFF
>TRBV5-4|TRBJ2-2
CASSLVVNTGELFF
>TRBV6-1|TRBJ2-7
CASSEESLGQGVRYEQYF
>TRBV6-4|TRBJ1-5
CASSTGAGQPQHF
>TRBV6-6|TRBJ1-3
CASSYSLPSGNTIYF
>TRBV4-1|TRBJ2-1
CASSQPRGGSPRNEQFF
>TRBV19|TRBJ1-2
CASSTAQPVGTAYYGYTF
>TRBV29-1|TRBJ2-3
CSVEDRGRVTDTQYF
>TRBV30|TRBJ1-6
CAWSVNNSPLHF
>TRBV6-5|TRBJ1-5
CASSGTGGQPQHF
>TRBV10-2|TRBJ2-2
CASSEPAGAGELFF
>TRBV28|TRBJ1-4
CASSLESGTATNEKLFF
>TRBV7-8|TRBJ1-4
CASSLDPGQGNEKLFF
>TRBV7-9|TRBJ1-1
CASSFVGNTEAFF
>TRBV28|TRBJ2-7
CASSLYRGITYEQYF
>TRBV5-4|TRBJ2-3
CASTARLAGGDTQYF
>TRBV15|TRBJ1-2
CATSRDPRVTGYTF
>TRBV19|TRBJ1-5
CASSIIGGQGSQPQHF
>TRBV5-1|TRBJ2-7
CASSLAGGPLFEQYF
>TRBV5-1|TRBJ2-5
CASSSNGPPQETQYF
>TRBV7-3|TRBJ2-5
CASSLWGSKEETQYF
>TRBV7-6|TRBJ2-7
CASSLANGYEQYF
>TRBV27|TRBJ1-5
CASSSFGTGGPPVLVSNQPQHF
>TRBV5-1|TRBJ1-6
CASSLVAANSPLHF
>TRBV19|TRBJ2-2
CASSISRRLNTGELFF
>TRBV29-1|TRBJ2-7
CSVEATGAASEQYF
>TRBV10-3|TRBJ2-3
CATAQGPAGDTQYF
>TRBV19|TRBJ1-4
CASSPQRTNEKLFF
>TRBV2|TRBJ1-2
CASSGDWDGYTF
>TRBV29-1|TRBJ2-5
CSVEVPLQLAGGQYF
>TRBV7-2|TRBJ2-2
CASSSQGAVTGELFF
>TRBV4-1|TRBJ2-2
CASSQMGLAGGPNQIGELFF
>TRBV7-2|TRBJ1-5
CASSPGDSVNQPQHF
>TRBV7-3|TRBJ1-6
CASSSLAESPLHF
>TRBV30|TRBJ2-1
CAWTNLAGTYNEQFF
>TRBV19|TRBJ2-5
CASSIKTGPQETQYF
>TRBV29-1|TRBJ2-1
CSVGGGANEQFF
>TRBV5-1|TRBJ2-7
CASSLDSGALEQYF
>TRBV11-2|TRBJ2-7
CASSPTWGPNYEQYF
>TRBV9|TRBJ2-3
CASSVEGSTDTQYF
>TRBV9|TRBJ2-3
CASSKGLALTDTQYF
>TRBV6-5|TRBJ2-7
CASSYSGSGRLYEQYF
>TRBV7-9|TRBJ2-2
CASSSLRAGELFF
>TRBV10-3|TRBJ2-3
CAISQPSGLGDTQYF
>TRBV28|TRBJ1-5
CASIGDRKQPQHF
>TRBV7-8|TRBJ1-2
CASSRTSRVLNYGYTF
>TRBV7-2|TRBJ1-1
CASRRDNGGIGTEAFF